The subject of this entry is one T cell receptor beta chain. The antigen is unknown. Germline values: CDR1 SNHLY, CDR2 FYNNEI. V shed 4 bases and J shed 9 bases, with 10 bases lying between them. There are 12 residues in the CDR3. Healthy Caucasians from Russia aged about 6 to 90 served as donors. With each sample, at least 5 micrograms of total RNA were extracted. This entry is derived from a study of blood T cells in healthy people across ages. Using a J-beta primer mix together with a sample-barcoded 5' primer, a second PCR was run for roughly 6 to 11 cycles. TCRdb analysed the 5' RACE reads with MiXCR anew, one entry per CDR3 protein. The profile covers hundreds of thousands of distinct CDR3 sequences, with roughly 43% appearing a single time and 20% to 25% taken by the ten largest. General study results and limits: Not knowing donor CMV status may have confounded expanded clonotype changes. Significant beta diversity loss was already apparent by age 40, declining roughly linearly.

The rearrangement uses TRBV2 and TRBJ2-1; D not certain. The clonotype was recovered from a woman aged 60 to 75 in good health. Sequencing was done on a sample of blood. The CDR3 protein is CASSGDSREQFF. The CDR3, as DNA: TGTGCCAGCAGTGGAGACTCTCGTGAGCAGTTCTTC.